This T cell receptor (beta chain) was recorded in a study of response to subunit inactivated influenza vaccine. Whole-study results and caveats: Seasonal influenza vaccination, on each occasion, was suggested by the authors to recruit few new T cells.

This clonotype was picked up many times. The antigen is undetermined. The CDR3 consists of 14 residues. Germline values: CDR1 SGHRS, CDR2 YFSETQ. The V end was cut by 5 bases, the J end by 0 bases, with 9 bases between. One entry per CDR3 protein, called by TCRdb with MiXCR from the RT-PCR reads. The sample yields approximately 700,000 distinct CDR3 sequences, 15% to 19% seen once. The source material was PBMCs from blood, sampled approximately 13 days after vaccination. The rearrangement links TRBV5-1 to TRBJ1-5; D is unresolved. The sequence came from a man aged 45-60 years who received an inactivated influenza vaccine. CDR3 loop: CASRPTYSNQPQHF. The DNA of the CDR3 is TGCGCCAGCAGACCGACCTATAGCAATCAGCCCCAGCATTTT.